The 8 T cell receptor beta chains below were found in one sample sequenced in a study of shared clonotypes between healthy human individuals. TCRdb's table, derived via immunoSEQ multiplex PCR, lists solely in-frame clones and lacks some. The data hold around 620,000 clones, with about 95% observed a single time. Naive-designated CD8 cells lacked CD45RO, were positively enriched for CCR7, and omitted terminally differentiated effector memory CD45RA+ cells. The sequenced material came from naive CD8+ T cells sorted from blood. These receptors all come from a woman aged 30 to 39 in good health.

The chain links TRBV6-6 to TRBJ1-3; D might be TRBD1 (6 bases). The germline V gene encodes CDR1 MNHNY and CDR2 SVGAGI (reference sequence). V shed 5 bases and J shed 2 bases, with 13 bases lying between them. The CDR3 length is 15 residues. DNA for the CDR3: TGTGCCAGCAGTAACCTAGGGGGGCCTGGAAACACCATATATTTT. It is translated as CASSNLGGPGNTIYF.

V gene TRBV10-1 combines with J gene TRBJ2-7; possible D gene TRBD2, 6 bases. V lost 8 bases and J 2 bases, leaving 13 bases between the germline ends. Germline loops: CDR1 WNHNN, CDR2 SYGVQD (reference sequence). CDR3 length: 13 amino acids. CDR3: CASFYGSPYEQYF. CDR3 DNA sequence: TGCGCCAGCTTTTACGGGAGTCCCTACGAGCAGTACTTC.

The rearrangement links TRBV21-1 to TRBJ2-7; the table's D call, TRBD1, has no DNA check behind it. TRBV21-1 is a listed pseudogene. This CDR3 comprises 13 residues. CDR3 DNA: TGTGCCAGCAGCCTATCGACAGGGTGGGGGCAGTACTTC. It codes for CASSLSTGWGQYF.

V gene TRBV11-2 combines with J gene TRBJ2-7; D uncertain. The germline V gene has CDR1 SGHAT and CDR2 FQNNGV. Trimming pared 2 bases from V and 0 bases from J, leaving 11 bases between. The CDR3 is 15 amino acids. CDR3 sequence reads: CASSLLVGTSYEQYF. CDR3 DNA sequence: TGTGCCAGCAGCTTACTAGTTGGTACCTCCTACGAGCAGTACTTC.

The genes are TRBV19 and TRBJ1-5, with no clear D. CDR1 and CDR2 (germline): LNHDA, SQIVND (reference sequence). The V and J ends lost 2 bases and 2 bases respectively, with 13 bases between them. This CDR3 comprises 16 residues. CDR3 sequence reads: CASSIFLTLGNQPQHF. DNA of the CDR3: TGTGCCAGTAGTATATTTCTCACCCTTGGCAATCAGCCCCAGCATTTT.

The chain combines TRBV27 with TRBJ2-7; D perhaps matches TRBD1 (5 bases). CDR3 length: 15 amino acids. From germline, CDR1 is MNHEY and CDR2 SMNVEV (reference sequence). V lost 2 bases and J lost 0, with 11 bases in between. The CDR3 here is CASSLDRQYSYEQYF. In nucleotides, the CDR3 is TGTGCCAGCAGTTTAGACAGACAGTACTCCTACGAGCAGTACTTC.

The chain employs TRBV5-6 and TRBJ1-3; D is unresolved. The CDR3 consists of 14 residues. Germline loops: CDR1 SGHDT, CDR2 YYEEEE. Trimming pared 0 bases from V and 3 bases from J, leaving 7 bases between. For the CDR3, the DNA is TGTGCCAGCAGCTTGGATCAGAGTGGAAACACCATATATTTT. It yields the protein CASSLDQSGNTIYF.

This chain uses TRBV19 with TRBJ2-1; no firm D call. CDR1 is LNHDA, CDR2 SQIVND, per germline (reference sequence). The CDR3 spans 13 residues. The V end lost 7 bases, the J end lost 5 bases, and 12 bases lay between the germline ends. CDR3 DNA sequence: TGTGCCAGTAAGATACTGGGAAACAATGAGCAGTTCTTC. Translated, it gives CASKILGNNEQFF. The variable domain in full, with the rest retrieved from reference TRBV19 and TRBJ2-1, is DGGITQSPKYLFRKEGQNVTLSCEQNLNHDAMYWYRQDPGQGLRLIYYSQIVNDFQKGDIAEGYSVSREKKESFPLTVTSAQKNPTAFYLCASKILGNNEQFFGPGTRLTVL.